Presented here are 8 T cell receptor beta chains from one specimen sequenced in a study of shared clonotypes between healthy human individuals. Only in-frame clones appear in the TCRdb table, and some are missing; sequencing was by immunoSEQ multiplex PCR. Counted here are roughly 2.2 million clones, 85% to 95% occurring once; the ten biggest clones make up 0.37%. Sequenced: naive CD4+ T cells from PBMCs. Subset defined: CD45RA+ positively selected. The receptor set was obtained from a young man in good health. Some clones in this sample may be carry-over from other donors' samples.

The chain carries TRBV28 and TRBJ2-3; D gene uncertain. This CDR3 has 16 amino acids. Germline CDR1 is MDHEN and CDR2 is SYDVKM. Trimming stripped 8 bases from V and 0 bases from J, with 18 bases between. CDR3 sequence reads: CASASPEARSTDTQYF. The DNA of the CDR3 is TGTGCCAGCGCTTCCCCTGAGGCGCGAAGCACAGATACGCAGTATTTT.

This clone was recorded only once. The gene calls are TRBV6-1 and TRBJ2-7, with D perhaps TRBD1 (6 bases). V lost 1 base and J lost 3, with 13 bases in between. The CDR3 has 15 residues. The germline CDR1 and CDR2 sequences are MNHNS and SASEGT. CDR3 sequence reads: CASSEGGTTIYEQYF. The CDR3 nucleotides are TGTGCCAGCAGTGAAGGAGGGACAACAATCTACGAGCAGTACTTC.

The rearrangement links TRBV6-5 to TRBJ2-5; TRBD2 is a possible D gene (5 bases). V was shortened by 0 bases and J by 4 bases, with 9 bases between the two germline ends. Germline CDR1 is MNHEY and CDR2 is SVGAGI. The CDR3 extends over 14 amino acids. The CDR3 is CASSYSPSPETQYF. CDR3 bases: TGTGCCAGCAGTTACTCGCCTAGCCCAGAGACCCAGTACTTC.

To note about this clone: Other nucleotide sequences from this sample produce the same CDR3. The chain combines TRBV5-1 with TRBJ2-1; unclear D gene. The CDR3 is made up of 12 amino acids. The V gene's germline CDR1 is SGHRS and CDR2 YFSETQ. V dropped 0 bases and J dropped 6 bases, with 4 bases sitting between them. The CDR3 bases are TGCGCCAGCAGCTTGGCTCTCAATGAGCAGTTCTTC. This sequence encodes CASSLALNEQFF. Full variable domain (outside the CDR3, taken from reference TRBV5-1 and TRBJ2-1): KAGVTQTPRYLIKTRGQQVTLSCSPISGHRSVSWYQQTPGQGLQFLFEYFSETQRNKGNFPGRFSGRQFSNSRSEMNVSTLELGDSALYLCASSLALNEQFFGPGTRLTVL.

This chain connects TRBV27 to TRBJ2-2, with 11 bases matching TRBD2. V trimming: 9 bases; J trimming: 2 bases; junction bases outside the gene matches: 11. The CDR3 consists of 17 residues. Germline CDR1 and CDR2: MNHEY and SMNVEV (reference sequence). The CDR3 protein is CASSPGLAAGNTGELFF. The CDR3 DNA reads TGTGCCAGTTCTCCGGGACTAGCGGCAGGAAACACCGGGGAGCTGTTTTTT.

The V and J genes are TRBV29-1 and TRBJ1-2; D gene uncertain. This CDR3 has 10 amino acids. Germline-derived CDR1 and CDR2 are SQVTM and ANQGSEA. V dropped 0 bases and J dropped 8 bases, with 4 bases sitting between them. This CDR3 is CSVEDSGYTF. For the CDR3, the DNA is TGCAGCGTTGAAGATTCAGGCTACACCTTC.

The rearrangement uses TRBV15 and TRBJ1-1; D remains unclear. The CDR3 has 14 amino acids. Trimming left V 0 bases short and J 0 bases short, with 5 bases between. The germline CDR1 and CDR2 sequences are LNHNV and YYDKDF (reference sequence). CDR3 loop: CATSRDWVNTEAFF. In DNA, the CDR3 is TGTGCCACCAGCAGAGATTGGGTGAACACTGAAGCTTTCTTT.

V is TRBV6-5 and J is TRBJ2-3; no reliable D call. Germline-derived CDR1 and CDR2 are MNHEY and SVGAGI. The V end lost 5 bases, the J end lost 6 bases, and 12 bases lay between the germline ends. The CDR3 loop spans 13 amino acids. The CDR3 nucleotides read TGTGCCAGCAGTACCCCTGGGATGGATACGCAGTATTTT. This translates into CASSTPGMDTQYF.